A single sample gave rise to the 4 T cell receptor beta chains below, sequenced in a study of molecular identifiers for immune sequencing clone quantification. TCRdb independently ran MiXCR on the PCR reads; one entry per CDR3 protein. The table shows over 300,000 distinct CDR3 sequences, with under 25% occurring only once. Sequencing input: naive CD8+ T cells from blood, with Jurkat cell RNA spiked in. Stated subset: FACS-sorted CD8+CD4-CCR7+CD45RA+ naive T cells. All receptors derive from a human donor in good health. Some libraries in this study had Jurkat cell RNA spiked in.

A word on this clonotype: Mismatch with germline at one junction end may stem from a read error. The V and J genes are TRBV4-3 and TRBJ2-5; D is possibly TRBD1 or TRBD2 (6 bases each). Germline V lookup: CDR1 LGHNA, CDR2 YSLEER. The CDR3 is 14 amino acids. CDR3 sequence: CTSSQVGGGETQYF. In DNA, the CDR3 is TGCACCAGCAGCCAAGTCGGGGGCGGTGAGACCCAGTACTTC.

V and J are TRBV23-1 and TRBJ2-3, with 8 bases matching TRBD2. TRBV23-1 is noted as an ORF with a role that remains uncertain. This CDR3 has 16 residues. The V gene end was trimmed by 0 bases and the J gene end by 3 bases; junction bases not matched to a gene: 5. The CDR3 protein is CASSQSDSGDTDTQYF. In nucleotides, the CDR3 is TGCGCCAGCAGTCAATCGGATAGCGGGGATACAGATACGCAGTATTTT.

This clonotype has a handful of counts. This CDR3 reads CASSAWRTQPQHF. CDR3 nucleotide sequence: TGTGCCAGCAGCGCGTGGAGAACTCAGCCCCAGCATTTT. The chain combines TRBV7-3 with TRBJ1-5; D gene uncertain. From germline, CDR1 is SGHTA and CDR2 FQGTGA. V dropped 5 bases and J dropped 6 bases, with 11 bases sitting between them. This CDR3 contains 13 residues. Based on the CDR3 plus reference TRBV7-3 and TRBJ1-5, the full variable domain is GAGVSQTPSNKVTEKGKYVELRCDPISGHTALYWYRQSLGQGPEFLIYFQGTGAADDSGLPNDRFFAVRPEGSVSTLKIQRTERGDSAVYLCASSAWRTQPQHFGDGTRLSIL.

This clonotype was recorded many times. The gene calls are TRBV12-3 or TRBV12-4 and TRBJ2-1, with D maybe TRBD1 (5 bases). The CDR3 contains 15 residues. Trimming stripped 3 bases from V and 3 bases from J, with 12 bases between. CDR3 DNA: TGTGCCAGCAGTTTCTTGCCTGACAGCTACAATGAGCAGTTCTTC. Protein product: CASSFLPDSYNEQFF.